This T cell receptor beta chain was captured by sequencing in a study of identical twins. Healthy Caucasians supplied all donations. TCRdb independently ran MiXCR on the 5' RACE reads; one entry per CDR3 protein. The table lists hundreds of thousands of distinct CDR3 sequences, under 10% of them singletons, with less than 2% in the top ten. This CDR3 comprises 15 residues. Trimming at V came to 6 bases and at J to 3 bases, leaving 8 bases not matched to a gene. Germline CDR1 reads MNHNS; CDR2 reads SASEGT. In regard to this clonotype: Its antigen remains unknown.

Study-wide points: These conclusions were based on statistical analysis (cross-sectional, not following the same donors).

These records were also assigned to another study, of yellow fever vaccine responses in identical twins.

The origin of this receptor is a woman aged 18-30 years in good health. What was sequenced was memory (CD45RO+) T cells sorted from blood. The genes are TRBV6-1 and TRBJ1-5; TRBD1 aligns across 7 bases. The CDR3 coding sequence is TGTGCCAGCAGAGACGCCAGGGGGTTCAATCAGCCCCAGCATTTT. Translating gives CASRDARGFNQPQHF.